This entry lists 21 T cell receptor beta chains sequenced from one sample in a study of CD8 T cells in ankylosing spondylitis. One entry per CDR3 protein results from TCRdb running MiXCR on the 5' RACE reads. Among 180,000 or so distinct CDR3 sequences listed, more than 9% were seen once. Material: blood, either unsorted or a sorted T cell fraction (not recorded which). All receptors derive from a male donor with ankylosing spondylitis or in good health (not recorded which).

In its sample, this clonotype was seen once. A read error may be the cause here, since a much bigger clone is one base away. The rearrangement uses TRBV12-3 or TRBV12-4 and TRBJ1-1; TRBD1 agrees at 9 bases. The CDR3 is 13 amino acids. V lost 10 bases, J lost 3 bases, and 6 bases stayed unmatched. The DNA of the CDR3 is TGTGCCACCGGGACAGGGATGGACACTGAAGCTTTCTTT. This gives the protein CATGTGMDTEAFF.

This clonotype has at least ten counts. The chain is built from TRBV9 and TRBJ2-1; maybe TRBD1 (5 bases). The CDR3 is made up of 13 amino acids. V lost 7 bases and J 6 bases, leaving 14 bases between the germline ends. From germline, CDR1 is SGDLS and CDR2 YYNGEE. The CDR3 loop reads CASGRAGLNEQFF. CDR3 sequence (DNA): TGTGCCAGCGGCAGGGCAGGGCTCAATGAGCAGTTCTTC.

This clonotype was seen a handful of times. CDR3 sequence reads: CASSLIQVQETQYF. DNA for the CDR3: TGTGCCAGCAGCTTAATACAGGTCCAAGAGACCCAGTACTTC. This chain joins TRBV7-9 and TRBJ2-5, with D perhaps TRBD1 (5 bases). The V end was cut by 2 bases, the J end by 1 base, with 8 bases between. Germline lookup yields CDR1 SEHNR and CDR2 FQNEAQ (reference sequence). CDR3 length: 14 amino acids. Full variable domain (missing parts from reference TRBV7-9 and TRBJ2-5): DTGVSQNPRHKITKRGQNVTFRCDPISEHNRLYWYRQTLGQGPEFLTYFQNEAQLEKSRLLSDRFSAERPKGSFSTLEIQRTEQGDSAMYLCASSLIQVQETQYFGPGTRLLVL.

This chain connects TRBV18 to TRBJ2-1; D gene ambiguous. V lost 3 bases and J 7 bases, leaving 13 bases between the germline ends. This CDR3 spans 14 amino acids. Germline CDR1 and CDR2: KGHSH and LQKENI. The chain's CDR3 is CASSPSALRNEQFF. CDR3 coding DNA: TGTGCCAGCTCACCCTCCGCTTTGAGGAATGAGCAGTTCTTC. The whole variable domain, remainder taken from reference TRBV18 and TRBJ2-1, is NAGVMQNPRHLVRRRGQEARLRCSPMKGHSHVYWYRQLPEEGLKFMVYLQKENIIDESGMPKERFSAEFPKEGPSILRIQQVVRGDSAAYFCASSPSALRNEQFFGPGTRLTVL.

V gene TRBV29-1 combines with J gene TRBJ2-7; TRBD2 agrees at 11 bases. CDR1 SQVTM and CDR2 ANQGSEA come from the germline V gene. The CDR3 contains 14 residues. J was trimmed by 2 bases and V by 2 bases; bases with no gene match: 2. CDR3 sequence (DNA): TGCAGCGTTGAAACTAGCGGGAGCACCTACGAGCAGTACTTC. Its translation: CSVETSGSTYEQYF.

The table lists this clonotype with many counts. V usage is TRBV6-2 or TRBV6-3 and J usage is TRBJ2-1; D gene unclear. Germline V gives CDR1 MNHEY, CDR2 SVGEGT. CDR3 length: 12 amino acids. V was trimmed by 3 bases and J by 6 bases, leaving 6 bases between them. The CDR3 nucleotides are TGTGCCAGCAGTTATTCGGTCAATGAGCAGTTCTTC. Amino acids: CASSYSVNEQFF.

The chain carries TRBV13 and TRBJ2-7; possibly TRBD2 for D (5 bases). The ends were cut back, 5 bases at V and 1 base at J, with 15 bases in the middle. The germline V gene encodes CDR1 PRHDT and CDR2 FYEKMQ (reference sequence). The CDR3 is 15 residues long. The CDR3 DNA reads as TGTGCCAGCAGCGCTGGGAGAGGGTCTTCCTACGAGCAGTACTTC. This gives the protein CASSAGRGSSYEQYF.

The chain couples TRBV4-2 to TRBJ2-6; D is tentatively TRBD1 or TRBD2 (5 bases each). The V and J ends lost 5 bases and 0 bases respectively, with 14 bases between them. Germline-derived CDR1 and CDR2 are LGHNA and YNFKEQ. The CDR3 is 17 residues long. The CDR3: CASSVEGRRSGANVLTF. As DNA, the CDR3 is TGTGCCAGCAGCGTCGAGGGACGACGCTCTGGGGCCAACGTCCTGACTTTC.

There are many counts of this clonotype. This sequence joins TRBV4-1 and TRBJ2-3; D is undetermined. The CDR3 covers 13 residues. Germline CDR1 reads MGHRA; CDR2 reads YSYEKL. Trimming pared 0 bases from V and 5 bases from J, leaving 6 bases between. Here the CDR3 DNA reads TGCGCCAGCAGCCAAGAGGGCAGAGATACGCAGTATTTT. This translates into CASSQEGRDTQYF.

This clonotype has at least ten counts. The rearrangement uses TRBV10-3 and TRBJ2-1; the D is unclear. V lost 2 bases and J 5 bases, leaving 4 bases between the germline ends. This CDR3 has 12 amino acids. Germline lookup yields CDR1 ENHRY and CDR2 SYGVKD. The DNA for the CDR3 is TGTGCCATCAGTGAGAATGACAATGAGCAGTTCTTC. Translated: CAISENDNEQFF.

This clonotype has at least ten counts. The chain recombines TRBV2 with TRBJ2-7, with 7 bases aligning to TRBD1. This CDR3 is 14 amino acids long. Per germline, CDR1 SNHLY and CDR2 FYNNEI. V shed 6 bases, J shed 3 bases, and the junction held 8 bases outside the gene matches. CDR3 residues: CASRGPDRYYEQYF. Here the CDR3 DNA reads TGTGCCAGCAGGGGTCCGGACAGGTACTACGAGCAGTACTTC.

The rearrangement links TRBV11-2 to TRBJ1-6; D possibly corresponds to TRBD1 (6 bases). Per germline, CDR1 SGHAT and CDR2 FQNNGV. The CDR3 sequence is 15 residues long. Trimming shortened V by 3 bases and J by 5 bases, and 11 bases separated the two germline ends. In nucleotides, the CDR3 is TGTGCCAGCAGCTTGGAGGGACACAATAATTCACCCCTCCACTTT. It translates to CASSLEGHNNSPLHF.

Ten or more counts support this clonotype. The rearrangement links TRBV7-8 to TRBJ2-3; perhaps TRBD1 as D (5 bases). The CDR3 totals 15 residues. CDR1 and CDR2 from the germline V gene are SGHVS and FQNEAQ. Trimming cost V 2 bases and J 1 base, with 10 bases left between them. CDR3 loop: CASSLQGFGTDTQYF. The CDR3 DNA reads TGTGCCAGCAGCTTACAGGGCTTCGGCACAGATACGCAGTATTTT.

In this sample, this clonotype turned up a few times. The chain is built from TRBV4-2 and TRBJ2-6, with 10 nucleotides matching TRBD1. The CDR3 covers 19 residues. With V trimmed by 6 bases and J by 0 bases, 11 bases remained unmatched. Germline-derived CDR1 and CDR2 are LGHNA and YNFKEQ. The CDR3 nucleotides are TGTGCCAGCAGACGCGCACCTGGGACAGGGGACTCTGGGGCCAACGTCCTGACTTTC. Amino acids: CASRRAPGTGDSGANVLTF.

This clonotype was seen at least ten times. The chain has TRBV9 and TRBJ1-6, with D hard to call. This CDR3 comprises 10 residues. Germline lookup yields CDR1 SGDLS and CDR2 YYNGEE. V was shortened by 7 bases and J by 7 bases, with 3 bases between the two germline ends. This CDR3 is CASGNSPLHF. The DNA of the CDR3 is TGTGCCAGCGGGAATTCACCCCTCCACTTT.

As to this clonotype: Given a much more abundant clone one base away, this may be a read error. The CDR3 sequence is CANSQGTLNTGELFF. Written as DNA, the CDR3 is TGTGCCAACAGTCAAGGGACTCTGAACACCGGGGAGCTGTTTTTT. The rearrangement uses TRBV27 and TRBJ2-2; the D gene is possibly TRBD2 (6 bases). This CDR3 has 15 amino acids. Germline V CDR1 and CDR2: MNHEY, SMNVEV (reference sequence).

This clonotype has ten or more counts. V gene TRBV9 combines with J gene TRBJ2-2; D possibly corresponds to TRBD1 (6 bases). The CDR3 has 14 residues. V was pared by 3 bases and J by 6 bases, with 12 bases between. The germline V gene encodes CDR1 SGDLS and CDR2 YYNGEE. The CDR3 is CASSALQGSGELFF. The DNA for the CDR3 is TGTGCCAGCAGCGCTCTACAGGGCTCCGGGGAGCTGTTTTTT. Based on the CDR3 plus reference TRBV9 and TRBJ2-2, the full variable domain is DSGVTQTPKHLITATGQRVTLRCSPRSGDLSVYWYQQSLDQGLQFLIQYYNGEERAKGNILERFSAQQFPDLHSELNLSSLELGDSALYFCASSALQGSGELFFGEGSRLTVL.

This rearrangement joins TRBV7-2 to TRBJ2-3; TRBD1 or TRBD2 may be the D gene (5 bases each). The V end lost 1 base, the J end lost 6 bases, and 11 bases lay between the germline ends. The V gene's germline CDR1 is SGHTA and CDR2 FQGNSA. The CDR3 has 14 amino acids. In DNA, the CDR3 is TGTGCCAGCAGCTTAGTACGGGGCGGTGATACGCAGTATTTT. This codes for CASSLVRGGDTQYF.

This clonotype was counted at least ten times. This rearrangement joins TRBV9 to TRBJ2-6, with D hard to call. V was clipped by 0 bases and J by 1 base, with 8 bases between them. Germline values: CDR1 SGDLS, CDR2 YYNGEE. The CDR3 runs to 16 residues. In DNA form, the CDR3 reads TGTGCCAGCAGCGTAGACAGTAGATCTGGGGCCAACGTCCTGACTTTC. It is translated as CASSVDSRSGANVLTF.

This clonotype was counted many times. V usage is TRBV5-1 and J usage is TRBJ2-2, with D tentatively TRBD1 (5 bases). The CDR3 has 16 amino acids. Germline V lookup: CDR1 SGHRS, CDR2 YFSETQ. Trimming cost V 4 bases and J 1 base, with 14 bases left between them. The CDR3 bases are TGCGCCAGCAGCCAAACCGCAGGGCGGAACACCGGGGAGCTGTTTTTT. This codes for CASSQTAGRNTGELFF.

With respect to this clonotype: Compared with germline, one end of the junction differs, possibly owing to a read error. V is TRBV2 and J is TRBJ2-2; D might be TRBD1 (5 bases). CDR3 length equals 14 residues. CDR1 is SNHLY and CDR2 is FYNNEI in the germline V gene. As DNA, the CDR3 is TGTGCCAGCAGTGAAGGGGGCCTAACCGGCGAGCTGTTTTTT. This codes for CASSEGGLTGELFF.